Presented here are 8 T cell receptor beta chains from one specimen sequenced in a study of T cell changes during pregnancy in multiple sclerosis. Measured with immunoSEQ multiplex PCR; TCRdb has only the in-frame clones, and not every one. The top ten hold around 0.22% of the sample, which has 75,000 to 90,000 clones, around 90% seen once. Material: CD4+ T cells from peripheral blood mononuclear cells, obtained before pregnancy. These receptors all stem from a female donor with multiple sclerosis, enrolled in a pregnancy study.

The chain has TRBV7-9 and TRBJ1-4; perhaps TRBD1 as D (6 bases). Looked up from germline, CDR1 is SEHNR and CDR2 is FQNEAQ (reference sequence). V lost 3 bases and J lost 5, with 13 bases in between. CDR3 length: 15 residues. The DNA for the CDR3 is TGTGCCAGCAGCTTGAGCAGGGGTAACAATGAAAAACTGTTTTTT. Translating it yields CASSLSRGNNEKLFF.

The gene calls are TRBV30 and TRBJ2-7, with no clear D. V lost 4 bases to trimming and J lost 2 bases, with 9 bases between them. CDR3 size: 12 residues. Germline CDR1 GTSNPN, CDR2 SVGIG (reference sequence). The CDR3 coding sequence is TGTGCCTGGAACCTAGGCCCCTACGAGCAGTACTTC. Its translation is CAWNLGPYEQYF. Full variable domain (missing parts from reference TRBV30 and TRBJ2-7): SQTIHQWPATLVQPVGSPLSLECTVEGTSNPNLYWYRQAAGRGLQLLFYSVGIGQISSEVPQNLSASRPQDRQFILSSKKLLLSDSGFYLCAWNLGPYEQYFGPGTRLTVT.

The V and J genes are TRBV5-4 and TRBJ2-2; D is ambiguous. The germline V gene encodes CDR1 SGHNT and CDR2 YYREEE (reference sequence). This CDR3 spans 15 amino acids. V dropped 2 bases and J dropped 3 bases, with 11 bases sitting between them. The CDR3, as DNA: TGTGCCAGCAGCTTAGGCGGTAGGCACACCGGGGAGCTGTTTTTT. Its translation: CASSLGGRHTGELFF.

The V and J genes are TRBV21-1 and TRBJ2-7; the table assigns TRBD1, which was not confirmed against the DNA. TRBV21-1 is marked as a pseudogene. The CDR3 extends over 15 amino acids. The CDR3 DNA sequence: TGTGCCAGCAGCAAAGGGGCGTGCAGAGCCTACGAGCAGTACTTC. Protein sequence: CASSKGACRAYEQYF.

The chain combines TRBV7-2 with TRBJ2-7; 11 bases align to TRBD1. The V segment lost 5 bases and the J segment 3 bases; nucleotides outside the gene matches: 12. CDR1 and CDR2 (germline): SGHTA, FQGNSA. The CDR3 length is 17 residues. The CDR3, as DNA: TGTGCCAGCAGCCCATACTTAACCGGGACAGGGGGCTACGAGCAGTACTTC. Translating gives CASSPYLTGTGGYEQYF. The complete variable domain, with remaining parts taken from reference TRBV7-2 and TRBJ2-7, reads GAGVSQSPSNKVTEKGKDVELRCDPISGHTALYWYRQSLGQGLEFLIYFQGNSAPDKSGLPSDRFSAERTGGSVSTLTIQRTQQEDSAVYLCASSPYLTGTGGYEQYFGPGTRLTVT.

Written as DNA, the CDR3 is TGTGCTAGTGGTTTGAGGCTGGGACAGGGGTCGCCCACTGAAGCTTTCTTT. This translates into CASGLRLGQGSPTEAFF. The rearrangement uses TRBV12-5 and TRBJ1-1; 10 bases align to TRBD1. This CDR3 region has 17 residues. The junction had 10 bases not matched to a gene; V was cut back by 2 bases and J by 4 bases. Germline-derived CDR1 and CDR2 are LGHNT and FRNRAP.

This clone was recorded a few times. The chain couples TRBV10-1 to TRBJ1-2, with D tentatively TRBD1 (6 bases). Trimming pared 6 bases from V and 4 bases from J, leaving 9 bases between. Germline V gives CDR1 WNHNN, CDR2 SYGVQD (reference sequence). This CDR3 is 12 amino acids long. The CDR3 is CASRGQSYGYTF. CDR3 in DNA: TGCGCCAGCAGAGGACAGAGCTATGGCTACACCTTC.

J is TRBJ1-5 and V is TRBV27, with D maybe TRBD1 (5 bases). The germline V gene has CDR1 MNHEY and CDR2 SMNVEV (reference sequence). V was trimmed by 6 bases and J by 13 bases, leaving 16 bases between them. The CDR3 spans 12 residues. CDR3 in DNA: TGTGCCAGCAGAGTCGCGCAGGGCCCTCAGCATTTT. Translated, it gives CASRVAQGPQHF.